A selection of T cell receptor beta chains follows, all from one sample in a study of blood T cell repertoires in COVID-19. Some clones are missing from TCRdb's copy, which holds only in-frame ones; the method was immunoSEQ multiplex PCR. The sample holds roughly 100,000 clones, over 70% seen once. The sample consisted of peripheral blood. The receptors originated from an elderly woman with acute or convalescent COVID-19. The CDR3 runs from the conserved cysteine through the conserved F or W. D genes are given only for firm matches. Some rows have no size entry. The others give once, few or many, or a class for an expanded clone.

cdr3_nt cdr3_aa j_call clone_size d_call v_call
TGTGCCAGCAGCTCAAGGGGGACCTACGAGCAGTACTTC CASSSRGTYEQYF TRBJ2-7 . . TRBV7-9
TGTGCCAGTAGCCCTTACAGCTCCTACAATGAGCAGTTCTTC CASSPYSSYNEQFF TRBJ2-1 . . TRBV9
TGCAGCGCCCTACGGGAGGGTCATGAGCAGTTCTTC CSALREGHEQFF TRBJ2-1 . TRBD2 TRBV29-1
TGTGCCAGCAGCAAAGTCTTCCTAAGTAACACTGAAGCTTTCTTT CASSKVFLSNTEAFF TRBJ1-1 . . TRBV21-1
TGTGCCAGCAGGGTAGCGGGAGCATACAATGAGCAGTTCTTC CASRVAGAYNEQFF TRBJ2-1 . TRBD2 TRBV27
TGTGCCAGCAGCGCGAGTTGGGGACAGGGAACCTCTGGAAACACCATATATTTT CASSASWGQGTSGNTIYF TRBJ1-3 . TRBD1 TRBV7-8
TGTGCCAGCAGCCTAGCGGGCAGGGGGGACCTCGAGACCCAGTACTTC CASSLAGRGDLETQYF TRBJ2-5 . . TRBV9
TGTGCCAGCAGCGGCCAGGGTCCCTCTGGAAACACCATATATTTT CASSGQGPSGNTIYF TRBJ1-3 . . TRBV9
TGTGCCAGTATCGGGCGGGGGACAGGGTTTGCGGCCGGGGAGCTGTTTTTT CASIGRGTGFAAGELFF TRBJ2-2 . TRBD1 TRBV19
TGTGCCAGCAGCCAATGGGAGGACAGGGCTGGCGAGCAGTACTTC CASSQWEDRAGEQYF TRBJ2-7 . TRBD1 TRBV3-1/TRBV3-2
TGTGCCAGCAGCCTGGGGGGAGAAGAGACCCAGTACTTC CASSLGGEETQYF TRBJ2-5 . . TRBV3-1/TRBV3-2
TGTGCCATCAGTGAGCTCGGGGGGGAGACAGATACGCAGTATTTT CAISELGGETDTQYF TRBJ2-3 . TRBD2 TRBV10-3
TGTGCCAGCAGCTCTGGACAGAGGAACACTGAAGCTTTCTTT CASSSGQRNTEAFF TRBJ1-1 . . TRBV7-2
TGTGCCAGCTGTCTCGGGGGGGACAATGAGCAGTTCTTC CASCLGGDNEQFF TRBJ2-1 . TRBD2 TRBV28
TGTGCCAGCAGCTCGGACGGGGATGGCTACACCTTC CASSSDGDGYTF TRBJ1-2 few . TRBV5-4
TGTGCCAGCAGACCCGCGGGACAGGGGGCAACGAGGGAGCAGTACTTC CASRPAGQGATREQYF TRBJ2-7 . TRBD1 TRBV27
TGCAGCGCCGAGGGACAAGTAAACTATGGCTACACCTTC CSAEGQVNYGYTF TRBJ1-2 once . TRBV29-1
TGTGCCAGCAGTGAAGCGCTAGCGGGGCAAGAGACCCAGTACTTC CASSEALAGQETQYF TRBJ2-5 once TRBD2 TRBV6-1
TGTGCCAGCAGCAAGACAGGGACCAGAGATACGCAGTATTTT CASSKTGTRDTQYF TRBJ2-3 . TRBD1 TRBV6-5
TGTGCCATCAGGGGCCCCTACTATGGCTACACCTTC CAIRGPYYGYTF TRBJ1-2 . . TRBV10-3
TGTGCCAGCAGCCAAGAGGGAGGTACCCACAACTATGGCTACACCTTC CASSQEGGTHNYGYTF TRBJ1-2 . . TRBV3-1/TRBV3-2
TGTGCTAGCAGCTTAGATAAGCAGGGGGCAAGGGAGCAGTTCTTC CASSLDKQGAREQFF TRBJ2-1 once TRBD1 TRBV7-7
TGTGCCAGCAGCACAGGGGCCGCGTCCTATAATTCACCCCTCCACTTT CASSTGAASYNSPLHF TRBJ1-6 . TRBD1 TRBV7-2
TGTGCCAGCAGCCAGCAGGGGGCGAGTCAGCCCCAGCATTTT CASSQQGASQPQHF TRBJ1-5 . TRBD1 TRBV3-1/TRBV3-2
TGTGCCAGCAGTTGGGACAGGTCGAGGGGCTACACCTTC CASSWDRSRGYTF TRBJ1-2 . TRBD1 TRBV12-3/TRBV12-4
TGTGCCAGCAGTTCTCCCAACACTGAAGCTTTCTTT CASSSPNTEAFF TRBJ1-1 few . TRBV6-6
TGTGCCAGCAGTTACAGTGCTGCACAGGGGGCCTACGAGCAGTACTTC CASSYSAAQGAYEQYF TRBJ2-7 . TRBD1 TRBV6-5
TGTGCCAGCAGCTCTAGAGGTCAGGGGGTGGGCGAGCAGTACTTC CASSSRGQGVGEQYF TRBJ2-7 . TRBD1 TRBV7-9
TGTGCCAGCAGTTCCGGGACAGCGAATCAGCCCCAGCATTTT CASSSGTANQPQHF TRBJ1-5 . TRBD1 TRBV28
TGTGCCAGCAGCTTATGGACAGGGGGGAGGACCGGGGAGCTGTTTTTT CASSLWTGGRTGELFF TRBJ2-2 . TRBD1 TRBV7-2
TGTGCCAGTAGTATAGATCGGGGGGCCCGGGGGCAGCCCCAGCATTTT CASSIDRGARGQPQHF TRBJ1-5 . . TRBV19
TGTGCCTGGAGTGTCTACAGCTCCTACAATGAGCAGTTCTTC CAWSVYSSYNEQFF TRBJ2-1 . . TRBV30
TGTGCCACCGAACACCTCTGGAGTAGGAGTGAAAAACTGTTTTTT CATEHLWSRSEKLFF TRBJ1-4 . . TRBV24-1
TGTGCCAGCAGGACGGGACTTCTCGGCCGTGGTGAAGCTTTCTTT CASRTGLLGRGEAFF TRBJ1-1 . . TRBV28
TGTGCCAGCAGTTACGTCGGGACTAATGAAAAACTGTTTTTT CASSYVGTNEKLFF TRBJ1-4 many . TRBV6-2/TRBV6-3
TGCAGTGCTAGTTTATTCCAGCGGAACTACAATGAGCAGTTCTTC CSASLFQRNYNEQFF TRBJ2-1 few . TRBV20-1
TGTGCCAGCAGTTACTCACCCCGACGGAGCTCCTATAATTCACCCCTCCACTTT CASSYSPRRSSYNSPLHF TRBJ1-6 . . TRBV6-2/TRBV6-3
TGTGCCAGCAGCTTAGACACAGGGGGCACCCAGCCCCAGCATTTT CASSLDTGGTQPQHF TRBJ1-5 . TRBD1 TRBV7-9
TGCGCCAGCAGCTTGAGGGGTACAGATACGCAGTATTTT CASSLRGTDTQYF TRBJ2-3 . . TRBV5-1
TGTGCCAGCAGTTACCTAGACGCAACCTACGAGCAGTACTTC CASSYLDATYEQYF TRBJ2-7 . . TRBV6-2/TRBV6-3
TGTGCCAGCAGCTTAGACAGGGAGAGTTCACCCCTCCACTTT CASSLDRESSPLHF TRBJ1-6 . TRBD1 TRBV5-4
TGTGCCAGCAGCCTACCGGGGGGCGAGCAGTTCTTC CASSLPGGEQFF TRBJ2-1 few . TRBV3-1/TRBV3-2
TGTGCCAGCAGCGTACCGGGACTAGCGGGACGGAATGAGCAGTTCTTC CASSVPGLAGRNEQFF TRBJ2-1 . TRBD2 TRBV9
TGTGCCAGCAGCCAAGCGATTCTGGCGGGGGGCCAGTATTTT CASSQAILAGGQYF TRBJ2-3 . TRBD2 TRBV3-1/TRBV3-2
TGTGCCAGCAGCTTGGTAGGGGGTAGCAATCAGCCCCAGCATTTT CASSLVGGSNQPQHF TRBJ1-5 . . TRBV5-6
TGTGCCAGCAGTCGGCCGACAGGGGGCGAGGAAAAACTGTTTTTT CASSRPTGGEEKLFF TRBJ1-4 . TRBD1 TRBV28
TGTGCCAGCAGTATTCAGGGACCCCTCCACTTT CASSIQGPLHF TRBJ1-6 few . TRBV12-3/TRBV12-4
TGTGCCAGCAGTTCCTACGTGGAGACCCAGTACTTC CASSSYVETQYF TRBJ2-5 . . TRBV6-2/TRBV6-3
TGTGCCAGCCACGGGTCGGACTATGGCTACACCTTC CASHGSDYGYTF TRBJ1-2 . . TRBV2
TGCGCCAGCAGCTTGGATTTGAGAGAGGGATGGAATAATTCACCCCTCCACTTT CASSLDLREGWNNSPLHF TRBJ1-6 . . TRBV5-1
TGTGCCAGCCGCGGACTAGCGGGACGACCCGGGGAGCTGTTTTTT CASRGLAGRPGELFF TRBJ2-2 . TRBD2 TRBV5-4
TGTGCCAGCAGCTTATGGGGACAGGGGGCGAATGAGCAGTTCTTC CASSLWGQGANEQFF TRBJ2-1 . TRBD1 TRBV7-2
TGTGCCAGCAGCTACCTCGCACTGGGCGCGGGGGCCAACGTCCTGACTTTC CASSYLALGAGANVLTF TRBJ2-6 medium-sized . TRBV7-3
TGCGCCAGCAGCTTGGCAGGGGCCGGGGCCAACGTCCTGACTTTC CASSLAGAGANVLTF TRBJ2-6 . . TRBV5-1
TGTGCCAGCAGACCCACAGGGTCAGCCGAGCAGTACTTC CASRPTGSAEQYF TRBJ2-7 . . TRBV27